The 12 T cell receptor beta chains below all came from one sample that was sequenced in a study of blood T cell repertoires in COVID-19. Sequencing used immunoSEQ multiplex PCR; TCRdb keeps in-frame clones, though not all of them. The sample yields about 240,000 clones, just under 85% seen once. Sequenced material: peripheral blood. The receptors stem from a man aged 45-65 years with acute or convalescent COVID-19.

The rearrangement uses TRBV11-3 and TRBJ2-2, with TRBD1 matching over 8 bases. Unmatched junction bases numbered 3, after V lost 1 base and J lost 5 bases. This CDR3 is 15 amino acids long. Germline CDR1 and CDR2: SGHNT and YENEEA. The CDR3 is CASSLGTGRTGELFF. DNA of the CDR3: TGTGCCAGCAGCTTAGGGACAGGGAGGACCGGGGAGCTGTTTTTT.

J is TRBJ1-1 and V is TRBV30; D not resolved. V was cut by 1 base and J by 2 bases, with 8 bases left in between. In germline, CDR1 is GTSNPN, CDR2 SVGIG (reference sequence). The CDR3 totals 13 residues. The DNA of the CDR3 is TGTGCCTGGAGTGGGCAGACAAACACTGAAGCTTTCTTT. As protein: CAWSGQTNTEAFF.

V gene TRBV30 combines with J gene TRBJ2-1, with 7 nucleotides matching TRBD2. Trimming removed 3 bases from V and 4 bases from J; junction bases left unmatched: 6. CDR3 length: 14 residues. Per the germline V gene, CDR1 is GTSNPN and CDR2 is SVGIG (reference sequence). The CDR3 here is CAWSLGRGYNEQFF. The CDR3 DNA sequence: TGTGCCTGGAGCCTGGGGCGGGGGTACAATGAGCAGTTCTTC.

This sequence joins TRBV6-5 and TRBJ2-7, with 8 bases lining up with TRBD1. Germline V gives CDR1 MNHEY, CDR2 SVGAGI. The CDR3 is 13 amino acids. With V trimmed by 4 bases and J by 4 bases, 3 bases remained unmatched. CDR3 sequence reads: CASSLDRVYEQYF. The CDR3 nucleotides are TGTGCCAGCAGTTTGGACAGGGTTTACGAGCAGTACTTC.

The chain recombines TRBV14 with TRBJ1-6; 8 nucleotides agree with TRBD1. Germline values: CDR1 SGHDN, CDR2 FVKESK. The V segment lost 3 bases and the J segment 6 bases; nucleotides outside the gene matches: 4. The CDR3 loop spans 15 amino acids. In DNA, the CDR3 is TGTGCCAGCAGCCACCTGACAGGGGCTAATTCACCCCTCCACTTT. Protein product: CASSHLTGANSPLHF.

The chain employs TRBV9 and TRBJ1-4, with unresolved D. Germline CDR1 and CDR2: SGDLS and YYNGEE. Trimming pared 3 bases from V and 7 bases from J, leaving 13 bases between. The CDR3 totals 14 residues. In nucleotides, the CDR3 is TGTGCCAGCAGCGGAAACAGAGACGGTGAAAAACTGTTTTTT. Amino acids: CASSGNRDGEKLFF.

V and J are TRBV7-6 and TRBJ2-7, with D perhaps matching TRBD2 (7 bases). The CDR3 length is 17 residues. CDR1 is SGHVS, CDR2 FNYEAQ, per germline. V lost 1 base, J lost 3 bases, and 19 bases lay in between. The CDR3 sequence: CASSLGGGTTPRYEQYF. CDR3 nucleotide sequence: TGTGCCAGCAGCTTAGGGGGGGGCACAACCCCCCGCTACGAGCAGTACTTC.

V usage is TRBV7-6 and J usage is TRBJ1-6; no definite D call. This CDR3 region has 15 residues. V was cut by 6 bases and J by 6 bases, with 15 bases left in between. The germline CDR1 and CDR2 sequences are SGHVS and FNYEAQ. This CDR3 is CASSPSVQANSPLHF. The CDR3 DNA follows: TGTGCCAGCAGTCCCTCCGTGCAGGCTAATTCACCCCTCCACTTT.

V is TRBV5-1 and J is TRBJ1-2; 7 positions agree with TRBD1. The V gene's germline CDR1 is SGHRS and CDR2 YFSETQ. The CDR3 runs 14 residues. V trimming: 4 bases; J trimming: 4 bases; junction bases outside the gene matches: 7. The CDR3 DNA follows: TGCGCCAGCAGCGCGGGACAGACCTTCTATGGCTACACCTTC. Its translation is CASSAGQTFYGYTF.

This clone was counted a single time. This CDR3 is CASSVQAGVAYEQYF. The CDR3, as DNA: TGTGCCAGCAGCGTACAGGCAGGGGTAGCCTACGAGCAGTACTTC. The rearrangement joins TRBV9 to TRBJ2-7, with D maybe TRBD1 (6 bases). Germline CDR1 is SGDLS and CDR2 is YYNGEE. V was trimmed by 1 base and J by 2 bases, leaving 13 bases between them. This CDR3 region has 15 residues. Supplemented by reference TRBV9 and TRBJ2-7, the full variable domain reads DSGVTQTPKHLITATGQRVTLRCSPRSGDLSVYWYQQSLDQGLQFLIQYYNGEERAKGNILERFSAQQFPDLHSELNLSSLELGDSALYFCASSVQAGVAYEQYFGPGTRLTVT.

This chain joins TRBV5-5 and TRBJ1-1; D perhaps matches TRBD1 (5 bases). CDR3 length equals 16 residues. The V end was cut by 1 base, the J end by 0 bases, with 13 bases between. Germline V gene data show CDR1 as SGHKS and CDR2 as YYEKEE (reference sequence). The CDR3 sequence: CASSLWGGKVNTEAFF. The DNA for the CDR3 is TGTGCCAGCAGCTTGTGGGGCGGGAAAGTGAACACTGAAGCTTTCTTT.

In DNA form, the CDR3 reads TGTGCCTGGAAAAGTGGTAGCGGGAGGGAGACCCAGTACTTC. It specifies CAWKSGSGRETQYF. The chain employs TRBV30 and TRBJ2-5; TRBD2 agrees at 10 bases. The V and J ends lost 4 bases and 5 bases, in that order; junction bases with no gene match: 7. CDR1 and CDR2 from the germline V gene are GTSNPN and SVGIG (reference sequence). The CDR3 runs to 14 residues.